This paragraph reports one T cell receptor beta chain. The antigen is unknown. This sample is part of a study of cytomegalovirus exposure and HLA in healthy donors. In the study overall: Among the roughly 370 genotyped donors, approximately 82% were placed in the Caucasian-associated ancestry cluster.

J was trimmed by 3 bases and V by 4 bases; bases with no gene match: 3. Germline V lookup: CDR1 SGHNT, CDR2 YENEEA. The CDR3 sequence is 14 residues long. Both 60 Vbeta primers and 13 Jbeta primers went into the PCR. Data came from immunoSEQ multiplex PCR; TCRdb stores just in-frame clones and leaves some out. The table includes 55,000 to 80,000 clones, roughly four fifths detected once. Study outcomes and limitations: In a later analysis, CMV-associated beta chains were mostly HLA-associated, it appeared. Solely CMV serostatus was available to characterize immune exposure. 87-base-pair reads could not separate some V segments, including TRBV6-2 and TRBV6-3.

The origin of this receptor is an older man in good health and CMV-seronegative. Source material: PBMCs. The genes are TRBV11-3 and TRBJ2-3, with 8 bases that match TRBD1. CDR3 loop: CASSSGQGTDTQYF. Written as DNA, the CDR3 is TGTGCCAGCAGCTCCGGACAGGGAACAGATACGCAGTATTTT.